The 2 T cell receptor beta chains below all came from one sample that was sequenced in a study of blood T cell repertoires in COVID-19. Profiling relied on immunoSEQ multiplex PCR, and the TCRdb table lists in-frame clones only, not all of them. Among about 110,000 clones, roughly 87% were seen once, and the ten largest hold around 5.1%. The sample comprised peripheral blood. The receptors originated from a human donor in a cohort sampled during active COVID-19.

V usage is TRBV3-1 (or the pseudogene TRBV3-2) and J usage is TRBJ1-2; D is perhaps TRBD1 (5 bases). The V end was cut by 3 bases, the J end by 0 bases, with 11 bases between. Germline V lookup: CDR1 LGHDT, CDR2 YNNKEL (reference sequence). CDR3 length equals 15 residues. The CDR3 is CASSQRLTANYGYTF. The CDR3 nucleotides are TGTGCCAGCAGCCAGAGACTGACAGCTAACTATGGCTACACCTTC.

The chain joins TRBV18 to TRBJ2-7, with 11 bases fitting TRBD2. The CDR3 is 15 amino acids. The germline CDR1 and CDR2 sequences are KGHSH and LQKENI. The V gene end was trimmed by 4 bases and the J gene end by 2 bases; junction bases not matched to a gene: 4. CDR3 residues: CASSQGTSGTYEQYF. CDR3 bases: TGTGCCAGCTCACAGGGGACTAGCGGCACCTACGAGCAGTACTTC.